This T cell receptor (beta chain) was found in a study of blood T cell repertoires in COVID-19. Study details: From the United States, Italy and Spain came samples of acute and convalescent COVID-19. Sample material is recorded as cDNA or gDNA derived from T cells, B-cell-depleted T cells, or PBMCs.

Authors' analysis steps: How many nucleated cells were present was estimated from reference gene primer amplification. Repertoires were generated with immunoSEQ multiplex PCR, while TCRdb's copy carries only in-frame clones and drops some. That table gives V, J and clone size, and the DNA gave D and trimming. In the table there are just under 50,000 clones, roughly nine tenths of which are singletons. The CDR3 is made up of 14 amino acids. Trimming took 3 bases from V and 0 from J, leaving 5 bases between them. From germline, CDR1 is ENHRY and CDR2 SYGVKD. Sequencing was carried out using peripheral blood. The TCR sequence derives from a human donor in a cohort sampled during active COVID-19. This chain joins TRBV10-3 and TRBJ2-2; D is undetermined. CDR3: CAISDKSNTGELFF. The CDR3 coding sequence is TGTGCCATCAGTGACAAATCGAACACCGGGGAGCTGTTTTTT.